The 9 T cell receptor beta chains below all came from one sample that was sequenced in a study of radiation and T cells in renal cell carcinoma. Regarding time point: blood 4 weeks post-SBRT, at nephrectomy. The treatment: 15 Gy SBRT to primary tumor, nephrectomy 4 weeks later. Produced via immunoSEQ multiplex PCR; TCRdb's table is partial and in-frame only. The table records under 100,000 clones, roughly 84% of them present only once. The sequenced sample was blood, obtained from a patient whose treatment included radiotherapy and nephrectomy. The source is a man aged 55 to 69 with renal cell carcinoma.

V gene TRBV5-1 combines with J gene TRBJ2-7; possible D gene TRBD2, 6 bases. This CDR3 is built from 13 residues. Germline CDR1 is SGHRS and CDR2 is YFSETQ. V was trimmed by 1 base and J by 5 bases, leaving 10 bases between them. This CDR3 reads CASSLRRGHEQYF. The CDR3 DNA follows: TGCGCCAGCAGCTTGCGGCGGGGCCACGAGCAGTACTTC.

The chain carries TRBV2 and TRBJ2-7; D gene unclear. The CDR3 runs 11 residues. Germline-derived CDR1 and CDR2 are SNHLY and FYNNEI. The ends were cut back, 3 bases at V and 4 bases at J, with 4 bases in the middle. This CDR3 is CASSEVYEQYF. CDR3 DNA sequence: TGTGCCAGCAGTGAGGTTTACGAGCAGTACTTC.

The chain has TRBV27 and TRBJ1-2; TRBD1 is a possible D gene (6 bases). Trimming removed 3 bases from V and 8 bases from J, with 16 bases in between. From germline, CDR1 is MNHEY and CDR2 SMNVEV (reference sequence). The CDR3 runs 14 residues. The CDR3 spells CASSFSGTSGGYTF. The CDR3 DNA is TGTGCCAGCAGTTTTTCAGGGACATCGGGAGGCTACACCTTC.

This chain uses TRBV5-1 with TRBJ2-7; maybe TRBD2 (6 bases). The CDR3 runs to 15 residues. V gave up 1 base and J gave up 0 bases, with 11 bases separating them. CDR1 is SGHRS and CDR2 is YFSETQ in the germline V gene. The CDR3 loop reads CASSLTGSTSYEQYF. The CDR3 DNA sequence: TGCGCCAGCAGCTTGACCGGGAGCACCTCCTACGAGCAGTACTTC.

This clone was recorded once. This rearrangement joins TRBV6-5 to TRBJ1-6; tentative D call: TRBD1 (5 bases). From germline, CDR1 is MNHEY and CDR2 SVGAGI. V lost 6 bases and J 5 bases, leaving 14 bases between the germline ends. This CDR3 contains 15 residues. CDR3 nucleotide sequence: TGTGCCAGCAGCCTCCAACGGGGGAATAATTCACCCCTCCACTTT. Its translation is CASSLQRGNNSPLHF.

V usage is TRBV6-5 and J usage is TRBJ2-2; possibly TRBD1 for D (5 bases). The CDR3 consists of 15 residues. Germline CDR1 is MNHEY and CDR2 is SVGAGI. Trimming shortened V by 6 bases and J by 3 bases, and 14 bases separated the two germline ends. The CDR3 sequence is CASSLRAGYTGELFF. The CDR3 coding sequence is TGTGCCAGCAGCCTCCGCGCAGGGTACACCGGGGAGCTGTTTTTT.

In DNA form, the CDR3 reads TGTGCCAGCAGCTTGGGTACCTGGCGAGTTACAGGCGAAAAACTGTTTTTT. It translates to CASSLGTWRVTGEKLFF. J is TRBJ1-4 and V is TRBV11-2; possible D gene TRBD1, 5 bases. Germline V gene sequence: CDR1 SGHAT, CDR2 FQNNGV. The CDR3 is made up of 17 amino acids. V shed 3 bases and J shed 8 bases, with 22 bases lying between them.

V and J are TRBV5-1 and TRBJ2-7; 11 positions match TRBD1. Trimming took 3 bases from V and 7 from J; bases not matched to a gene: 12. This CDR3 region has 16 residues. Germline V CDR1 and CDR2: SGHRS, YFSETQ. The DNA for the CDR3 is TGCGCCAGCAGCTCGACCTGGGACAGGGGGATCTCTGAGCAGTACTTC. Protein: CASSSTWDRGISEQYF.

The V call is TRBV2, the J call TRBJ2-1, with D hard to call. The V gene's germline CDR1 is SNHLY and CDR2 FYNNEI. Trimming cost V 8 bases and J 2 bases, with 16 bases left between them. The CDR3 is 15 residues long. This CDR3 reads CASRAVGSPYNEQFF. For the CDR3, the DNA is TGTGCCAGCCGGGCAGTGGGGTCACCCTACAATGAGCAGTTCTTC.